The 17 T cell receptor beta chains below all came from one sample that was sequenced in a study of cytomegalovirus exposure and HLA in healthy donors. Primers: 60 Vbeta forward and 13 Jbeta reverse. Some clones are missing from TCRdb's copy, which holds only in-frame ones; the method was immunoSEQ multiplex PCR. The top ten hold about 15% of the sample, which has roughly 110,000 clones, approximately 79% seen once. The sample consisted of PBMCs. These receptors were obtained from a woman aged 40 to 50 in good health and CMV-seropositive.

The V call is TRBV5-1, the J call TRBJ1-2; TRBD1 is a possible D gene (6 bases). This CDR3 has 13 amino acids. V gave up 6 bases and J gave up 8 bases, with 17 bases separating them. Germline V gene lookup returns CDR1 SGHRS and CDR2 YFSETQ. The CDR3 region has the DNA TGCGCCAGCAATTTAGGGGGAGCGCCGGGCTACACCTTC. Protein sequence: CASNLGGAPGYTF. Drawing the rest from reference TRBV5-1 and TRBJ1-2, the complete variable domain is KAGVTQTPRYLIKTRGQQVTLSCSPISGHRSVSWYQQTPGQGLQFLFEYFSETQRNKGNFPGRFSGRQFSNSRSEMNVSTLELGDSALYLCASNLGGAPGYTFGSGTRLTVV.

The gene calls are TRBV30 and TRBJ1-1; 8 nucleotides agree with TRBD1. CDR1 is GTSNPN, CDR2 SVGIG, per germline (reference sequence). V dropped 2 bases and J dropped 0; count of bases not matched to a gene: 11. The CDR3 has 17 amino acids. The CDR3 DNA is TGTGCCTGGAGTACCAGGACAGGGATATTTATGAACACTGAAGCTTTCTTT. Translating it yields CAWSTRTGIFMNTEAFF.

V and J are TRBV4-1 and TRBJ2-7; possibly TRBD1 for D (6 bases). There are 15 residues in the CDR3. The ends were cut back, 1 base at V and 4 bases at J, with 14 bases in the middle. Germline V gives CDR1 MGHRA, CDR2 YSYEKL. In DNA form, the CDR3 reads TGCGCCAGCAGCCAAGTTTCAGGGGCGGGTTACGAGCAGTACTTC. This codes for CASSQVSGAGYEQYF.

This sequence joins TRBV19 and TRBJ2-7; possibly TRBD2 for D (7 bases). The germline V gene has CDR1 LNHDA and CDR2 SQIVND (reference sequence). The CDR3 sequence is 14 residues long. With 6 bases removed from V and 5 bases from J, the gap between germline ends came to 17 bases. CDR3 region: CASRGGTTSHEQYF. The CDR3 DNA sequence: TGTGCCAGTAGAGGGGGGACTACCTCTCACGAGCAGTACTTC.

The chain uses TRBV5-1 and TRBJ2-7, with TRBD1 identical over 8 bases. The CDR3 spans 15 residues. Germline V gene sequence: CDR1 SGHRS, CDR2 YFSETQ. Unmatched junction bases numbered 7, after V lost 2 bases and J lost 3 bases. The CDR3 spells CASSFGTGGGYEQYF. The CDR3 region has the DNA TGCGCCAGCAGCTTCGGGACAGGTGGTGGCTACGAGCAGTACTTC.

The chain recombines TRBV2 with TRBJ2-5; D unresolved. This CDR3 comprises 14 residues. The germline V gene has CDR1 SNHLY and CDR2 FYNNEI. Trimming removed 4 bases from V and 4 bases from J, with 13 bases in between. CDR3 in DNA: TGTGCCAGCAGTGCCGAGCCTCCTGGAGAGACCCAGTACTTC. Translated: CASSAEPPGETQYF.

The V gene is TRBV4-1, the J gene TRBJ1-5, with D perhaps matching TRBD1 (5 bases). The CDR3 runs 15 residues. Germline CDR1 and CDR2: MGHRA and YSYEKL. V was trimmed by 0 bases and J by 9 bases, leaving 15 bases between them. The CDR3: CASSQERGDLSPQHF. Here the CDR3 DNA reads TGCGCCAGCAGCCAAGAACGCGGGGACCTCTCGCCCCAGCATTTT.

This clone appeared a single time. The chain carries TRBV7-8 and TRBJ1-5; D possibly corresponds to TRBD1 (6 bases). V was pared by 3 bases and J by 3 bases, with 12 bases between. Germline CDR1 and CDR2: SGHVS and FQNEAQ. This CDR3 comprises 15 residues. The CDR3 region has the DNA TGTGCCAGCAGCTTTCAGGGGAGCTCCAATCAGCCCCAGCATTTT. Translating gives CASSFQGSSNQPQHF.

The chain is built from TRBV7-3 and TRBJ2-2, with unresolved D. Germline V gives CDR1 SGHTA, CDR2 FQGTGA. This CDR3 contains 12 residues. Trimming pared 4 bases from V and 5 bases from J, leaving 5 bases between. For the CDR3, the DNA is TGTGCCAGCAGCTCGGAGACCGGGGAGCTGTTTTTT. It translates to CASSSETGELFF.

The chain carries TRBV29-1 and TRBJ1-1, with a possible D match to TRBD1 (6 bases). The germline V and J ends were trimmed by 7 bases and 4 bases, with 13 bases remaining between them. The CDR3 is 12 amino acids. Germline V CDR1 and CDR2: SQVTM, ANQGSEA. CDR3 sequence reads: CSANREGTEAFF. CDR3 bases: TGCAGCGCAAACAGGGAGGGCACTGAAGCTTTCTTT.

CDR3 loop: CASKKRGMVSNQPQHF. Written as DNA, the CDR3 is TGTGCAAGTAAGAAAAGAGGCATGGTTAGCAATCAGCCCCAGCATTTT. This rearrangement joins TRBV12-2 to TRBJ1-5. TRBV12-2 is a pseudogene locus. The CDR3 is 16 amino acids.

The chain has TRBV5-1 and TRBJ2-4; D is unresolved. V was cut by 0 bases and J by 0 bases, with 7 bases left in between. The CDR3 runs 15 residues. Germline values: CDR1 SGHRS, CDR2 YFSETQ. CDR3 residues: CASSLDGVAKNIQYF. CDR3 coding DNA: TGCGCCAGCAGCTTGGACGGTGTAGCCAAAAACATTCAGTACTTC. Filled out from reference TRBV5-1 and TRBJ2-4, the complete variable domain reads KAGVTQTPRYLIKTRGQQVTLSCSPISGHRSVSWYQQTPGQGLQFLFEYFSETQRNKGNFPGRFSGRQFSNSRSEMNVSTLELGDSALYLCASSLDGVAKNIQYFGAGTRLSVL.

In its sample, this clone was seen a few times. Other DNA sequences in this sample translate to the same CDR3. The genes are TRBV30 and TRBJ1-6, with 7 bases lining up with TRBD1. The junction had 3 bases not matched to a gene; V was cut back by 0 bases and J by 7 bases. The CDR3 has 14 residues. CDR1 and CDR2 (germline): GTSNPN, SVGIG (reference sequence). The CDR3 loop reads CAWSVQQGNSPLHF. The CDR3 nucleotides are TGTGCCTGGAGTGTACAACAGGGGAATTCACCCCTCCACTTT.

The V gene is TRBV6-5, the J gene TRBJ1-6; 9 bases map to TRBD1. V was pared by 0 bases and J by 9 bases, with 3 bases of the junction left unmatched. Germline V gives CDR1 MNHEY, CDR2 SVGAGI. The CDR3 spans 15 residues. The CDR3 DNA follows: TGTGCCAGCAGTTACTCGGGGACAGGGTCTTCACCCCTCCACTTT. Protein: CASSYSGTGSSPLHF.

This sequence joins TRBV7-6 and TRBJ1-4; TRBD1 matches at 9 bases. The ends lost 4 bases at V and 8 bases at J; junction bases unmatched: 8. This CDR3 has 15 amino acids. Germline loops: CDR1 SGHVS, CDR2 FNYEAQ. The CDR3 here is CASSSLDRGGEKLFF. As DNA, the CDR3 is TGTGCCAGCAGCTCGTTGGACAGGGGCGGGGAAAAACTGTTTTTT.

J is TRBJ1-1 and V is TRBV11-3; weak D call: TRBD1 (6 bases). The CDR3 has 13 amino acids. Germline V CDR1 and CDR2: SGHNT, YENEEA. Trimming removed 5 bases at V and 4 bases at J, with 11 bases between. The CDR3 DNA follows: TGTGCCAGCAGCGTAACAGGGACCACTGAAGCTTTCTTT. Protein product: CASSVTGTTEAFF. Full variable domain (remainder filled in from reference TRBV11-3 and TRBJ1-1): EAGVVQSPRYKIIEKKQPVAFWCNPISGHNTLYWYLQNLGQGPELLIRYENEEAVDDSQLPKDRFSAERLKGVDSTLKIQPAELGDSAVYLCASSVTGTTEAFFGQGTRLTVV.

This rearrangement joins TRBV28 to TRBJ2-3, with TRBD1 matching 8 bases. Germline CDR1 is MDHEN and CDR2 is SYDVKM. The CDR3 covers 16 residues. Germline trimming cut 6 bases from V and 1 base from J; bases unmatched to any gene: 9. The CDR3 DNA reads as TGTGCCAGCAGCCACACCCCGGGACAGGGCACAGATACGCAGTATTTT. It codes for CASSHTPGQGTDTQYF. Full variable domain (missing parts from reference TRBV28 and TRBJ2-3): DVKVTQSSRYLVKRTGEKVFLECVQDMDHENMFWYRQDPGLGLRLIYFSYDVKMKEKGDIPEGYSVSREKKERFSLILESASTNQTSMYLCASSHTPGQGTDTQYFGPGTRLTVL.